This TCR beta chain was profiled in a study of response to subunit inactivated influenza vaccine. Study-wide findings and caveats: The authors offered the suggestion that each seasonal influenza vaccination recruits few new T cells.

TCRdb ran MiXCR on the RT-PCR reads and lists one entry per CDR3 protein. This table holds more than 450,000 distinct CDR3 sequences, 7.6% found once. This clonotype was detected only a few times. The antigen is undetermined. The length of the CDR3 is 16 residues. CDR1 MNHEY and CDR2 SVGAGI come from the germline V gene. V was clipped by 3 bases and J by 6 bases; unmatched bases: 8. The chain has TRBV6-5 and TRBJ2-2; 9 nucleotides agree with TRBD1. Here the sequenced sample was PBMCs from blood, taken roughly 24 months after vaccination. The clonotype originates from a man aged 50-75 years who received an inactivated influenza vaccine. CDR3 protein: CASSYVGTGFSGELFF. CDR3 sequence (DNA): TGTGCCAGCAGTTATGTCGGGACAGGGTTTTCCGGGGAGCTGTTTTTT.